This TCR beta chain was recovered during a study of blood T cell repertoires in COVID-19. Across the study: Researchers got acute and convalescent COVID-19 samples from the United States, Italy and Spain. PBMCs, B-cell-depleted T cells, or T cells were the source of the cDNA or gDNA that made up the material.

The count of this clone is one. The CDR3 runs to 11 residues. In germline, CDR1 is MDHEN, CDR2 SYDVKM. Deletions cut 7 bases from V and 3 bases from J, with 6 bases between. Original data processing: By means of reference gene primer amplification, nucleated cell counts were estimated. Libraries were prepared by immunoSEQ multiplex PCR; TCRdb keeps only in-frame clonotypes and omits some of them. The DNA was the basis for D and trimming; V, J and clone size are from that table. The repertoire holds around 100,000 clones, with approximately 70% as singletons. V and J are TRBV28 and TRBJ1-2; no clear D gene. This TCR was recovered from an elderly man with acute or convalescent COVID-19. Sequencing was performed on peripheral blood. The CDR3 reads CASTGYYGYTF. CDR3 coding DNA: TGTGCCAGCACAGGCTACTATGGCTACACCTTC.